These 18 T cell receptor beta chains were sequenced from one sample in a study of T cell responses to AZD1222 COVID-19 vaccine. The table came from immunoSEQ multiplex PCR; TCRdb's copy has only in-frame clones and leaves some out. The data hold approximately 94,000 clones, with 87% observed a single time. The sample here was peripheral blood, taken on day 0 of MenACWY control vaccination. The receptor source for this set is an adult in good health.

The chain recombines TRBV28 with TRBJ1-6; D gene ambiguous. With 4 bases removed from V and 0 bases from J, the gap between germline ends came to 4 bases. The germline CDR1 and CDR2 sequences are MDHEN and SYDVKM. The CDR3 is 14 residues long. CDR3 region: CASSSRSYNSPLHF. The CDR3 region has the DNA TGTGCCAGCAGTTCGCGCTCCTATAATTCACCCCTCCACTTT.

The gene calls are TRBV5-5 and TRBJ1-4; D gene uncertain. Germline V gene lookup returns CDR1 SGHKS and CDR2 YYEKEE (reference sequence). CDR3 size: 18 residues. V dropped 4 bases and J dropped 6 bases, with 25 bases sitting between them. The CDR3 nucleotides read TGTGCCAGCAGCCCCCGTGGTGTAGGGAGGACGGTGGATGAAAAACTGTTTTTT. This encodes CASSPRGVGRTVDEKLFF.

The V gene is TRBV5-1, the J gene TRBJ2-3; 11 bases match TRBD2. Trimming removed 4 bases from V and 7 bases from J; junction bases left unmatched: 5. The CDR3 is 14 residues long. The germline gives CDR1 SGHRS, CDR2 YFSETQ. Here the CDR3 reads CASSPGTSGNTQYF. For the CDR3, the DNA is TGCGCCAGCAGCCCAGGGACTAGCGGCAATACGCAGTATTTT.

The rearrangement links TRBV28 to TRBJ2-5; a weak D match, TRBD2 (6 bases). Germline loops: CDR1 MDHEN, CDR2 SYDVKM. CDR3 length: 13 residues. V gave up 3 bases and J gave up 5 bases, with 10 bases separating them. The chain's CDR3 is CASSLGGRETQYF. The DNA of the CDR3 is TGTGCCAGCAGTTTGGGGGGTAGGGAGACCCAGTACTTC. Combining the CDR3 with reference TRBV28 and TRBJ2-5 gives the whole variable domain DVKVTQSSRYLVKRTGEKVFLECVQDMDHENMFWYRQDPGLGLRLIYFSYDVKMKEKGDIPEGYSVSREKKERFSLILESASTNQTSMYLCASSLGGRETQYFGPGTRLLVL.

V usage is TRBV29-1 and J usage is TRBJ2-7; 8 bases are shared with TRBD1. Per germline, CDR1 SQVTM and CDR2 ANQGSEA. V dropped 1 base and J dropped 0; count of bases not matched to a gene: 5. There are 15 residues in the CDR3. CDR3 protein: CSVEGPGTGSYEQYF. DNA for the CDR3: TGCAGCGTTGAAGGGCCCGGGACAGGCTCCTACGAGCAGTACTTC.

This clone was observed a few times. V usage is TRBV12-3 or TRBV12-4 and J usage is TRBJ1-2; TRBD1 matches at 8 bases. With 6 bases clipped from V and 2 bases from J, the junction kept 2 bases outside the gene matches. This CDR3 region has 13 residues. This CDR3 is CASRQGGNYGYTF. The CDR3 DNA is TGTGCCAGCAGACAGGGGGGGAACTATGGCTACACCTTC.

This clone is a singleton in its sample. The sample contains more than one DNA sequence encoding this CDR3. The chain combines TRBV7-3 with TRBJ2-2; D is unclear. V shed 3 bases and J shed 1 base, with 6 bases lying between them. This CDR3 spans 14 amino acids. From germline, CDR1 is SGHTA and CDR2 FQGTGA. This CDR3 is CASSFDGNTGELFF. The CDR3 coding sequence is TGTGCCAGCAGCTTCGACGGGAACACCGGGGAGCTGTTTTTT.

This chain connects TRBV9 to TRBJ2-2, with D unclear. V was cut by 2 bases and J by 2 bases, with 10 bases left in between. Per the germline V gene, CDR1 is SGDLS and CDR2 is YYNGEE. The length of the CDR3 is 15 residues. The CDR3 region has the DNA TGTGCCAGCAGCGTCGGCAGGTTCAACACCGGGGAGCTGTTTTTT. This sequence encodes CASSVGRFNTGELFF.

The chain recombines TRBV10-3 with TRBJ1-1; D is uncertain. V shed 10 bases and J shed 1 base, with 19 bases lying between them. Looked up from germline, CDR1 is ENHRY and CDR2 is SYGVKD. This CDR3 spans 15 amino acids. CDR3 amino acids: CATNPLAEQNTEAFF. For the CDR3, the DNA is TGTGCCACCAATCCTCTGGCAGAACAGAACACTGAAGCTTTCTTT.

This sequence joins TRBV7-2 and TRBJ1-2; 8 positions agree with TRBD1. The ends lost 6 bases at V and 4 bases at J; junction bases unmatched: 4. The CDR3 consists of 13 residues. The germline V gene has CDR1 SGHTA and CDR2 FQGNSA. The CDR3 protein is CASRSTGGYGYTF. Written as DNA, the CDR3 is TGTGCCAGCAGATCAACAGGGGGCTATGGCTACACCTTC.

The chain carries TRBV2 and TRBJ1-1; no clear D. CDR3 length equals 14 residues. Looked up from germline, CDR1 is SNHLY and CDR2 is FYNNEI. V gave up 5 bases and J gave up 4 bases, with 14 bases separating them. CDR3 DNA: TGTGCCAGCAGTAGAGGGCTGTCGAGCACTGAAGCTTTCTTT. The encoded protein is CASSRGLSSTEAFF.

The rearrangement uses TRBV29-1 and TRBJ1-1; D possibly corresponds to TRBD1 (5 bases). CDR3 size: 13 residues. V was shortened by 4 bases and J by 2 bases, with 11 bases between the two germline ends. CDR1 and CDR2 from the germline V gene are SQVTM and ANQGSEA. DNA for the CDR3: TGCAGCGTTGCCTTACAGGCTAACACTGAAGCTTTCTTT. Amino acids: CSVALQANTEAFF.

V gene TRBV6-6 combines with J gene TRBJ1-2; 8 nucleotides align to TRBD1. V dropped 6 bases and J dropped 7; count of bases not matched to a gene: 4. Germline V gives CDR1 MNHNY, CDR2 SVGAGI (reference sequence). This CDR3 has 12 residues. CDR3 in DNA: TGTGCCAGCAGCCAGGGGGCGGGTGGCTACACCTTC. Translated, it gives CASSQGAGGYTF.

This rearrangement joins TRBV5-1 to TRBJ2-3; 7 bases are shared with TRBD1. The length of the CDR3 is 15 residues. CDR1 SGHRS and CDR2 YFSETQ come from the germline V gene. The V segment lost 1 base and the J segment 3 bases; nucleotides outside the gene matches: 5. CDR3: CASSLKVRGTDTQYF. In DNA, the CDR3 is TGCGCCAGCAGCTTGAAGGTCAGGGGGACAGATACGCAGTATTTT.

V usage is TRBV27 and J usage is TRBJ2-6; D may be TRBD2 (5 bases). Germline V CDR1 and CDR2: MNHEY, SMNVEV (reference sequence). V lost 2 bases and J 0 bases, leaving 14 bases between the germline ends. CDR3 length: 18 amino acids. The CDR3: CASSLGTLRDSGANVLTF. CDR3 DNA sequence: TGTGCCAGCAGTTTAGGCACCCTGAGGGACTCTGGGGCCAACGTCCTGACTTTC.

V usage is TRBV30 and J usage is TRBJ1-6, with 7 bases lining up with TRBD1. With V trimmed by 0 bases and J by 5 bases, 4 bases remained unmatched. The CDR3 is 15 residues long. Germline V gives CDR1 GTSNPN, CDR2 SVGIG (reference sequence). The CDR3 region is CAWSVWDSNNSPLHF. CDR3 nucleotides: TGTGCCTGGAGTGTTTGGGACAGTAATAATTCACCCCTCCACTTT.

The rearrangement uses TRBV28 and TRBJ2-7; 7 bases fit TRBD2. Germline CDR1 is MDHEN and CDR2 is SYDVKM. V trimming: 7 bases; J trimming: 6 bases; junction bases outside the gene matches: 9. The CDR3 contains 13 residues. CDR3 region: CASIRGVGSEQYF. The CDR3 DNA reads as TGTGCCAGCATTCGGGGGGTAGGCAGCGAGCAGTACTTC.

This clone was seen only a few times. The rearrangement joins TRBV27 to TRBJ2-7; tentatively, D is TRBD1 (6 bases). V was shortened by 1 base and J by 1 base, with 8 bases between the two germline ends. CDR1 is MNHEY and CDR2 is SMNVEV in the germline V gene (reference sequence). This CDR3 has 14 residues. The CDR3 reads CASSLYQGSYEQYF. As DNA, the CDR3 is TGTGCCAGCAGTTTATACCAGGGGTCCTACGAGCAGTACTTC.